This record concerns one T cell receptor beta chain sequence. Its antigen remains unidentified. V lost 3 bases and J lost 4, with 16 bases in between. The length of the CDR3 is 17 residues. Germline loops: CDR1 MNHEY, CDR2 SMNVEV (reference sequence). This entry comes from a study of neoadjuvant anti-PD-1 for oral cavity cancer. Study results and caveats: Non-responders to neoadjuvant nivolumab had significantly more clonal PBMC T cells than responders.

Profiled with immunoSEQ multiplex PCR; TCRdb holds only in-frame clones, not every one. The table includes tens of thousands of clones, 77% detected once. Time point noted: after neoadjuvant nivolumab, at surgical resection. The receptor was derived from a person between 35 and 79 years old with oral cavity squamous cell carcinoma. This specimen was PBMCs, taken after nivolumab (anti-PD-1) treatment. This sequence joins TRBV27 and TRBJ2-6; maybe TRBD1 (5 bases). CDR3 DNA sequence: TGTGCCAGCAGTTTTCGGCAGGGTGCTTCCGGGGCCAACGTCCTGACTTTC. This translates into CASSFRQGASGANVLTF.